Listed here is a single T cell receptor beta chain. Its antigen is unidentified. This sample stems from a study of graft-versus-host responses after intestinal transplantation. As for the study in general: All of the recipients had induction that used anti-thymocyte globulin, then tacrolimus and steroids for two to four years. Study conclusions and caveats: Some GvH clones were seen earlier in gut or blood, suggesting intestinal origin.

Here immunoSEQ multiplex PCR was the method, and the copy in TCRdb shows in-frame clones only, minus some. This sample has roughly 34,000 clones; around 94% occur once, and the top ten carry 0.2% to 0.25%. Trimming took off 4 bases at V and 0 bases at J, with 6 bases between the two ends. Germline V lookup: CDR1 MNHNY, CDR2 SVGAGI (reference sequence). The CDR3 has 13 amino acids. The rearrangement uses TRBV6-6 and TRBJ1-1, with D possibly matching TRBD1 (5 bases). Material: unstimulated CD4+ T cells sorted from spleen or lymph node cells, obtained before transplant. The source of this sequence is a human donor who was the organ donor for an intestinal transplant. CDR3: CASSLQVNTEAFF. CDR3 nucleotide sequence: TGTGCCAGCAGTTTACAGGTGAACACTGAAGCTTTCTTT.